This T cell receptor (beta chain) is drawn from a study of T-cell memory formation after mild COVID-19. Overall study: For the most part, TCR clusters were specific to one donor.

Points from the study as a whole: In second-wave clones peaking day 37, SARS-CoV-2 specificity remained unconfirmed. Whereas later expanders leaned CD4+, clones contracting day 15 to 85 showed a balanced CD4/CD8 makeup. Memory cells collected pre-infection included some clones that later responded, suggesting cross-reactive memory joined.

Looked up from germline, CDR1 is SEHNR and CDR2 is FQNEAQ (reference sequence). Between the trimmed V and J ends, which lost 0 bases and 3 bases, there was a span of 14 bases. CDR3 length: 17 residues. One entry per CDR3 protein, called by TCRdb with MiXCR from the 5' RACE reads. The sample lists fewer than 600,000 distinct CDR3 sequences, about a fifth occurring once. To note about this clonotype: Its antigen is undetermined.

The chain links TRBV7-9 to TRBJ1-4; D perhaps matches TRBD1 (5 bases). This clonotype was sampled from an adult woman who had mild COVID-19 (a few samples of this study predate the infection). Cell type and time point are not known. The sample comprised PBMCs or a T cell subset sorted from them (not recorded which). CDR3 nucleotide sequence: TGTGCCAGCAGCTTAGCGGGGTGGGGCAGACCTAATGAAAAACTGTTTTTT. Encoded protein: CASSLAGWGRPNEKLFF.